Listed below are T cell receptor beta chains from one sample, sequenced in a study of blood T cell repertoires in COVID-19. Only in-frame clones appear in the TCRdb table, and some are missing; sequencing was by immunoSEQ multiplex PCR. The table has about 360,000 clones, 80% to 90% seen once. The sample was peripheral blood. These receptors came from a woman aged 60 to 75 with COVID-19, enrolled during active disease. Each CDR3 is given with its conserved first and last residue. The D gene is left open where the match is weak. Clone size is shown for a subset of rows, as once, few, many or a class of expanded clone.

d_call,cdr3_length,v_call,j_call,clone_size,cdr3_aa,cdr3_nt
TRBD1,13,TRBV6-2/TRBV6-3,TRBJ1-2,-,CASSPDRGEGYTF,TGTGCCAGCAGCCCAGACAGGGGCGAAGGCTACACCTTC
-,13,TRBV7-9,TRBJ2-7,-,CASSNWGPDEQYF,TGTGCCAGCAGCAACTGGGGGCCGGACGAGCAGTACTTC
TRBD1,14,TRBV19,TRBJ2-2,-,CASDDRANTGELFF,TGTGCCAGCGACGACAGGGCGAACACCGGGGAGCTGTTTTTT
-,12,TRBV6-5,TRBJ1-6,few,CASCQGGSPLHF,TGTGCCAGCTGCCAGGGAGGTTCACCCCTCCACTTT
-,13,TRBV18,TRBJ1-1,-,CASSRDGNTEAFF,TGTGCCAGCTCGCGGGACGGCAACACTGAAGCTTTCTTT
-,14,TRBV6-5,TRBJ1-1,-,CASSLLGGNTEAFF,TGTGCCAGCAGCTTATTAGGGGGGAACACTGAAGCTTTCTTT
TRBD1,12,TRBV3-1/TRBV3-2,TRBJ1-1,once,CASSPDRVKAFF,TGTGCCAGCAGCCCCGACAGGGTAAAAGCTTTCTTT
TRBD1,15,TRBV5-1,TRBJ2-5,-,CASSPGQGNGETQYF,TGCGCCAGCAGCCCGGGACAGGGGAACGGAGAGACCCAGTACTTC
TRBD1,15,TRBV4-2,TRBJ1-1,-,CASSQADRGNTEAFF,TGTGCCAGCAGCCAAGCGGACAGGGGAAACACTGAAGCTTTCTTT
-,13,TRBV5-1,TRBJ1-1,-,CASSRTVNTEAFF,TGCGCCAGCAGCCGGACAGTGAACACTGAAGCTTTCTTT
-,13,TRBV5-1,TRBJ2-1,-,CASSLAPQSEQFF,TGCGCCAGCAGCTTGGCTCCCCAGTCTGAGCAGTTCTTC
-,12,TRBV13,TRBJ2-7,-,CASSTGRWEQYF,TGTGCCAGCAGCACAGGACGGTGGGAGCAGTACTTC
TRBD1,15,TRBV5-1,TRBJ1-6,-,CASSTWTGPNSPLHF,TGCGCCAGCAGCACATGGACAGGCCCTAATTCACCCCTCCACTTT
TRBD1,15,TRBV28,TRBJ1-1,-,CASSSSGTANTEAFF,TGTGCCAGCAGTTCATCCGGGACAGCCAACACTGAAGCTTTCTTT
-,14,TRBV7-2,TRBJ1-1,few,CASSLTQGITEAFF,TGTGCCAGCAGCTTAACCCAGGGTATCACTGAAGCTTTCTTT
TRBD1,13,TRBV6-5,TRBJ1-1,-,CASSQGAWTEAFF,TGTGCCAGCAGTCAGGGGGCTTGGACTGAAGCTTTCTTT
-,13,TRBV29-1,TRBJ1-6,few,CSVGPGFGSPLHF,TGCAGCGTTGGCCCGGGGTTTGGTTCACCCCTCCACTTT
TRBD1,13,TRBV5-1,TRBJ1-1,-,CASSLRGEAEAFF,TGCGCCAGCAGCCTCAGGGGGGAGGCGGAAGCTTTCTTT
-,18,TRBV5-4,TRBJ1-1,-,CASSLAGAGVRRNTEAFF,TGTGCCAGCAGCTTGGCCGGGGCAGGGGTTAGGAGGAACACTGAAGCTTTCTTT
TRBD1,16,TRBV5-1,TRBJ1-2,few,CASSVRFPDRGDGYTF,TGCGCCAGCAGCGTTAGGTTCCCTGACAGGGGGGATGGCTACACCTTC
-,14,TRBV7-3,TRBJ2-1,many,CASSSSAASGEQFF,TGTGCCAGCAGCTCGTCTGCCGCCTCCGGTGAGCAGTTCTTC
-,15,TRBV7-9,TRBJ1-1,-,CASSFPLDRNTEAFF,TGTGCCAGCAGCTTCCCACTCGACAGGAACACTGAAGCTTTCTTT